The next 26 T cell receptor beta chains were all read from a single sample in a study of Ad26.COV2.S vaccination and SARS-CoV-2 variants. Here immunoSEQ multiplex PCR was the method, and the copy in TCRdb shows in-frame clones only, minus some. The top ten clones hold 3% to 4.5% of a sample with approximately 420,000 clones, about 85% of them seen once. Sample treatment: 15 to 20 received Ad26.COV2.S at low or high dose, single or two shots; roughly five received placebo; per-sample allocation not given. Following the first vaccine or placebo injection, samples were taken on day 63. This specimen was peripheral blood, taken in a trial of Ad26.COV2.S vaccine versus placebo. The receptors stem from a person between 18 and 59 years old who received the Ad26.COV2.S COVID-19 vaccine or a placebo.

The chain uses TRBV7-6 and TRBJ1-2; no clear D. Germline V gene lookup returns CDR1 SGHVS and CDR2 FNYEAQ. Trimming left V 3 bases short and J 6 bases short, with 17 bases between. The CDR3 loop spans 15 amino acids. The CDR3 loop reads CASSFSRGWSDGYTF. CDR3 nucleotide sequence: TGTGCCAGCAGCTTTTCTCGCGGCTGGAGCGATGGCTACACCTTC.

The V call is TRBV6-4, the J call TRBJ1-2, with D uncertain. The germline gives CDR1 MRHNA, CDR2 SNTAGT. Between the trimmed V and J ends, which lost 3 bases and 0 bases, there was a span of 14 bases. The CDR3 runs to 16 residues. The CDR3 protein is CASSEVDTATNYGYTF. The CDR3 DNA reads TGTGCCAGCAGTGAGGTTGACACAGCTACTAACTATGGCTACACCTTC.

The chain has TRBV6-2 or TRBV6-3 and TRBJ1-2; D remains ambiguous. Trimming shortened V by 0 bases and J by 8 bases, and 10 bases separated the two germline ends. The CDR3 is 13 residues long. Germline assignment: CDR1 MNHEY and CDR2 SVGEGT. This chain's CDR3 is CASSYSIGRGYTF. CDR3 DNA: TGTGCCAGCAGTTACTCAATCGGACGGGGCTACACCTTC.

The chain has TRBV5-1 and TRBJ1-6, with TRBD1 matching over 10 bases. The germline gives CDR1 SGHRS, CDR2 YFSETQ. CDR3 length: 15 amino acids. V was pared by 4 bases and J by 10 bases, with 8 bases of the junction left unmatched. CDR3 DNA sequence: TGCGCCAGCAGCGAGGGACAGGGGATTATGTCACCCCTCCACTTT. It codes for CASSEGQGIMSPLHF. Full variable domain (rest looked up from reference TRBV5-1 and TRBJ1-6): KAGVTQTPRYLIKTRGQQVTLSCSPISGHRSVSWYQQTPGQGLQFLFEYFSETQRNKGNFPGRFSGRQFSNSRSEMNVSTLELGDSALYLCASSEGQGIMSPLHFGNGTRLTVT.

The chain couples TRBV2 to TRBJ2-1; D gene unclear. Germline V CDR1 and CDR2: SNHLY, FYNNEI. This CDR3 has 11 residues. V gave up 7 bases and J gave up 8 bases, with 9 bases separating them. CDR3 sequence reads: CASKWFDEQFF. As DNA, the CDR3 is TGTGCCAGCAAATGGTTTGATGAGCAGTTCTTC.

The chain has TRBV12-3 or TRBV12-4 and TRBJ1-5; tentative D call: TRBD1 (5 bases). V lost 6 bases and J lost 5, with 11 bases in between. This CDR3 comprises 13 residues. The CDR3: CASRLTAYQPQHF. The CDR3 DNA reads as TGTGCCAGCAGGTTGACAGCTTATCAGCCCCAGCATTTT.

The J gene is TRBJ2-2, the V gene TRBV10-3; possibly TRBD2 for D (5 bases). Germline CDR1 is ENHRY and CDR2 is SYGVKD. The ends were cut back, 4 bases at V and 2 bases at J, with 14 bases in the middle. The CDR3 has 16 residues. CDR3 DNA sequence: TGTGCCATCAGTGGAGGGCGGAATCTAAACACCGGGGAGCTGTTTTTT. Translation: CAISGGRNLNTGELFF.

Comments on this clone: The same CDR3 also results from other DNA sequences found in this sample. This chain joins TRBV12-3 or TRBV12-4 and TRBJ1-2; D remains ambiguous. Trimming left V 5 bases short and J 5 bases short, with 9 bases between. The length of the CDR3 is 12 residues. CDR3 protein: CASSLKGYGYTF. CDR3 bases: TGTGCCAGCAGTCTCAAGGGTTATGGCTACACCTTC.

This chain connects TRBV7-2 to TRBJ2-2; 13 bases align to TRBD2. The CDR3 totals 17 residues. V dropped 2 bases and J dropped 6; count of bases not matched to a gene: 6. Germline V gene sequence: CDR1 SGHTA, CDR2 FQGNSA. The CDR3 coding sequence is TGTGCCAGCAGCTTATCCCCGACTAGCGGGGGGCCCGGGGAGCTGTTTTTT. Protein sequence: CASSLSPTSGGPGELFF.

This clone was observed a few times. J is TRBJ2-2 and V is TRBV6-4, with D possibly called TRBD1 or TRBD2 (6 bases each). This CDR3 spans 15 amino acids. Trimming stripped 5 bases from V and 3 bases from J, with 13 bases between. Germline CDR1 MRHNA, CDR2 SNTAGT. The CDR3 bases are TGTGCCAGCAGTCCAGGAAGGGGGGACACCGGGGAGCTGTTTTTT. Its protein product is CASSPGRGDTGELFF.

The chain links TRBV5-8 to TRBJ2-2; 8 bases match TRBD2. Trimming removed 4 bases from V and 6 bases from J; junction bases left unmatched: 8. The CDR3 has 15 residues. The germline V gene encodes CDR1 SGHTS and CDR2 YDEGEE. CDR3 nucleotides: TGTGCCAGCAGCCGGGGAGCGGGAGTCGCCGGGGAGCTGTTTTTT. It encodes CASSRGAGVAGELFF.

V gene TRBV7-6 combines with J gene TRBJ2-2, with D hard to call. This CDR3 is 13 amino acids long. CDR1 is SGHVS and CDR2 is FNYEAQ in the germline V gene. Trimming cost V 2 bases and J 7 bases, with 8 bases left between them. CDR3 region: CASSLRVDGELFF. DNA of the CDR3: TGTGCCAGCAGCTTAAGGGTGGACGGGGAGCTGTTTTTT.

The chain carries TRBV12-3 or TRBV12-4 and TRBJ1-1; D is perhaps TRBD1 (5 bases). V dropped 10 bases and J dropped 7 bases, with 13 bases sitting between them. The CDR3 covers 11 residues. CDR3 bases: TGTGCCACCCGAGGGACCGGTGAAGCTTTCTTT. Translated: CATRGTGEAFF.

The V gene is TRBV5-4, the J gene TRBJ2-3; 8 bases agree with TRBD2. The germline gives CDR1 SGHNT, CDR2 YYREEE (reference sequence). V dropped 0 bases and J dropped 5; count of bases not matched to a gene: 5. The CDR3 consists of 15 residues. The CDR3 spells CASSLVLAGKDTQYF. DNA for the CDR3: TGTGCCAGCAGCTTGGTATTAGCGGGGAAAGATACGCAGTATTTT.

The V and J genes are TRBV11-2 and TRBJ2-5; TRBD1 matches at 11 bases. Germline CDR1 SGHAT, CDR2 FQNNGV. The ends lost 5 bases at V and 4 bases at J; junction bases unmatched: 6. This CDR3 is 15 amino acids long. The CDR3, as DNA: TGTGCCAGCAGCCCCCGGACAGGGGGCCGAGAGACCCAGTACTTC. Translating gives CASSPRTGGRETQYF.

The chain has TRBV3-1 (or the pseudogene TRBV3-2) and TRBJ1-1; D is unresolved. Looked up from germline, CDR1 is LGHDT and CDR2 is YNNKEL (reference sequence). The CDR3 spans 15 residues. The ends were cut back, 4 bases at V and 2 bases at J, with 14 bases in the middle. The CDR3 DNA reads as TGTGCCAGCAGCCCTAACCAGAGGGTCAACACTGAAGCTTTCTTT. Translation: CASSPNQRVNTEAFF.

The chain carries TRBV4-1 and TRBJ2-1; D may be TRBD1 (5 bases). The CDR3 has 15 amino acids. CDR1 is MGHRA and CDR2 is YSYEKL in the germline V gene. Trimming took off 1 base at V and 1 base at J, with 8 bases between the two ends. CDR3 region: CASSQAQGSYNEQFF. The CDR3 nucleotides are TGCGCCAGCAGCCAAGCTCAGGGATCCTACAATGAGCAGTTCTTC.

V and J are TRBV12-3 or TRBV12-4 and TRBJ2-3; unclear D gene. The CDR3 spans 11 residues. V lost 6 bases to trimming and J lost 5 bases, with 6 bases between them. The CDR3 nucleotides read TGTGCCAGCAGACACGTAGATACGCAGTATTTT. Its protein product is CASRHVDTQYF.

V is TRBV18 and J is TRBJ2-3; D remains unclear. This CDR3 comprises 13 residues. Germline-derived CDR1 and CDR2 are KGHSH and LQKENI. V lost 4 bases and J 9 bases, leaving 14 bases between the germline ends. CDR3: CASSLLPLQTQYF. DNA for the CDR3: TGTGCCAGCTCACTATTGCCCCTTCAGACGCAGTATTTT.

The chain uses TRBV14 and TRBJ1-2, with D unresolved. The germline V and J ends were trimmed by 1 base and 6 bases, with 15 bases remaining between them. The germline V gene encodes CDR1 SGHDN and CDR2 FVKESK. The CDR3 totals 15 residues. CDR3 in DNA: TGTGCCAGCAGCCAAGCTAAGTACCCTCCTCATGGCTACACCTTC. Translation gives CASSQAKYPPHGYTF.

The CDR3 DNA is TGTGCCAGCAGCTTGGTGACAGGGAACTATGGCTACACCTTC. It codes for CASSLVTGNYGYTF. J is TRBJ1-2 and V is TRBV7-9; 7 nucleotides agree with TRBD1. This CDR3 is 14 amino acids long. Germline loops: CDR1 SEHNR, CDR2 FQNEAQ (reference sequence). V lost 3 bases and J lost 2; bases outside the gene matches: 3.

The rearrangement joins TRBV5-4 to TRBJ2-5; D call uncertain. Trimming shortened V by 4 bases and J by 4 bases, and 11 bases separated the two germline ends. CDR1 and CDR2 (germline): SGHNT, YYREEE (reference sequence). The length of the CDR3 is 13 residues. CDR3 protein: CASSRALGETQYF. DNA for the CDR3: TGTGCCAGCAGCAGGGCCCTTGGAGAGACCCAGTACTTC.

The rearrangement joins TRBV6-2 or TRBV6-3 to TRBJ2-5; the match to TRBD2 covers 9 bases. There are 15 residues in the CDR3. The V gene end was trimmed by 5 bases and the J gene end by 3 bases; junction bases not matched to a gene: 7. Germline V gene sequence: CDR1 MNHEY, CDR2 SVGEGT. The CDR3 DNA sequence: TGTGCCAGCAGTCCACAGCGGGGGGCCAAAGAGACCCAGTACTTC. Translated: CASSPQRGAKETQYF.

The rearrangement links TRBV6-5 to TRBJ2-7, with D possibly called TRBD1 or TRBD2 (5 bases each). Germline V gene lookup returns CDR1 MNHEY and CDR2 SVGAGI. The CDR3 has 15 amino acids. V was trimmed by 5 bases and J by 3 bases, leaving 17 bases between them. The chain's CDR3 is CASSKRRRDGYEQYF. The CDR3, as DNA: TGTGCCAGCAGTAAAAGGCGCCGGGACGGCTACGAGCAGTACTTC.

The gene calls are TRBV27 and TRBJ1-4, with D hard to call. Germline assignment: CDR1 MNHEY and CDR2 SMNVEV (reference sequence). This CDR3 contains 12 residues. V shed 3 bases and J shed 7 bases, with 6 bases lying between them. CDR3 loop: CASSLSGEKLFF. The CDR3 region has the DNA TGTGCCAGCAGTTTGTCAGGTGAAAAACTGTTTTTT.

The rearrangement uses TRBV5-1 and TRBJ2-5; tentatively, D is TRBD1 or TRBD2 (5 bases each). Germline assignment: CDR1 SGHRS and CDR2 YFSETQ. The V end lost 8 bases, the J end lost 5 bases, and 22 bases lay between the germline ends. The CDR3 has 15 residues. The CDR3: CASTDGDPLRETQYF. The DNA for the CDR3 is TGCGCCAGTACCGATGGGGACCCTCTGCGCGAGACCCAGTACTTC. The whole variable domain, remainder taken from reference TRBV5-1 and TRBJ2-5, is KAGVTQTPRYLIKTRGQQVTLSCSPISGHRSVSWYQQTPGQGLQFLFEYFSETQRNKGNFPGRFSGRQFSNSRSEMNVSTLELGDSALYLCASTDGDPLRETQYFGPGTRLLVL.